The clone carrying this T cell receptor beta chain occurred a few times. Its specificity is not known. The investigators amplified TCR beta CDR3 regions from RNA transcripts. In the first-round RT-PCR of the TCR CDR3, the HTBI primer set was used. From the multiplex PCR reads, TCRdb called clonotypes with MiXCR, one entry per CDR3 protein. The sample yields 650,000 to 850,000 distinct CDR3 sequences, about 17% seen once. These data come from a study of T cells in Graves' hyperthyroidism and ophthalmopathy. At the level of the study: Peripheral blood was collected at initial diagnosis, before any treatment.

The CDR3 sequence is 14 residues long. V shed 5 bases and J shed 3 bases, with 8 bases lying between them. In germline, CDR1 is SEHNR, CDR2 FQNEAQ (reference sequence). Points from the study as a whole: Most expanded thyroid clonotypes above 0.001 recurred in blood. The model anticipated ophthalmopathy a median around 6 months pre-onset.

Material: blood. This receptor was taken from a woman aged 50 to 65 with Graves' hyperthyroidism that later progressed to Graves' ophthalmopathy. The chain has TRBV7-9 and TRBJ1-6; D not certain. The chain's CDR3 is CASSPEGYNSPLHF. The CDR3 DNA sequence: TGTGCCAGCAGCCCCGAGGGCTATAATTCACCCCTCCACTTT.